These 10 T cell receptor beta chains were sequenced from one sample in a study of blood T cell repertoires in COVID-19. This table comes from immunoSEQ multiplex PCR, and its TCRdb copy is limited to in-frame clones, with some not included. Of some 180,000 clones in the sample, approximately 80% were seen once. Sequences were obtained from peripheral blood. The receptor set was obtained from a woman aged 45 to 65 with active or convalescent COVID-19.

This chain joins TRBV29-1 and TRBJ1-1; no clear D. V dropped 3 bases and J dropped 4 bases, with 15 bases sitting between them. The germline CDR1 and CDR2 sequences are SQVTM and ANQGSEA. CDR3 size: 14 residues. For the CDR3, the DNA is TGCAGCGTTGACCTGGGTTCTACAGTCACTGAAGCTTTCTTT. This codes for CSVDLGSTVTEAFF.

The gene calls are TRBV5-1 and TRBJ1-1, with unresolved D. The V and J ends lost 0 bases and 4 bases respectively, with 7 bases between them. The germline gives CDR1 SGHRS, CDR2 YFSETQ. CDR3 size: 13 residues. CDR3 DNA sequence: TGCGCCAGCAGCTTGGGTGGGCCCACTGAAGCTTTCTTT. Residues: CASSLGGPTEAFF.

This clone was picked up a small number of times. The chain joins TRBV4-3 to TRBJ2-5; the match to TRBD2 covers 7 bases. Trimming took 0 bases from V and 4 from J; bases not matched to a gene: 11. The germline CDR1 and CDR2 sequences are LGHNA and YSLEER. CDR3 length equals 17 residues. CDR3 sequence (DNA): TGCGCCAGCAGCCAAGATGGGTTGGGCGGGGGACCAGAGACCCAGTACTTC. Protein product: CASSQDGLGGGPETQYF.

The rearrangement joins TRBV19 to TRBJ1-6; 9 bases are a match to TRBD1. Germline trimming cut 9 bases from V and 7 bases from J; bases unmatched to any gene: 4. Germline CDR1 reads LNHDA; CDR2 reads SQIVND (reference sequence). This CDR3 contains 13 residues. CDR3 sequence: CASGTGINSPLHF. Written as DNA, the CDR3 is TGTGCCAGCGGGACAGGGATAAATTCACCCCTCCACTTT.

The V call is TRBV6-5, the J call TRBJ1-6, with D perhaps TRBD1 (5 bases). The CDR3 sequence is 15 residues long. V dropped 2 bases and J dropped 7 bases, with 12 bases sitting between them. CDR1 MNHEY and CDR2 SVGAGI come from the germline V gene. The DNA for the CDR3 is TGTGCCAGCAGTTACGACAGACAGACCAATTCACCCCTCCACTTT. It encodes CASSYDRQTNSPLHF.

The chain carries TRBV28 and TRBJ2-7; 10 bases are shared with TRBD2. Germline values: CDR1 MDHEN, CDR2 SYDVKM. V was pared by 5 bases and J by 6 bases, with 4 bases of the junction left unmatched. The CDR3 consists of 13 residues. CDR3 protein: CASSRGLALEQYF. The CDR3 DNA reads as TGTGCCAGCAGTAGGGGACTAGCGCTCGAGCAGTACTTC.

The V gene is TRBV12-3 or TRBV12-4, the J gene TRBJ1-1; a weak D match, TRBD1 (5 bases). Trimming removed 3 bases from V and 3 bases from J, with 8 bases in between. CDR3 length equals 13 residues. The CDR3, as DNA: TGTGCCAGCAGTTTCAGGGAGGACACTGAAGCTTTCTTT. This encodes CASSFREDTEAFF.

The genes are TRBV28 and TRBJ1-2, with D perhaps matching TRBD1 (6 bases). Germline V gives CDR1 MDHEN, CDR2 SYDVKM. V dropped 6 bases and J dropped 8 bases, with 10 bases sitting between them. This CDR3 contains 11 residues. CDR3 coding DNA: TGTGCCAGCAGGACAGGTGGAGGCTACACCTTC. It is translated as CASRTGGGYTF.

The chain uses TRBV5-1 and TRBJ2-3; 11 nucleotides match TRBD2. V gave up 2 bases and J gave up 2 bases; unmatched junction bases: 1. The CDR3 is made up of 15 amino acids. CDR1 is SGHRS and CDR2 is YFSETQ in the germline V gene. CDR3 amino acids: CASSFSGGDTDTQYF. The CDR3 bases are TGCGCCAGCAGCTTTAGCGGGGGGGACACAGATACGCAGTATTTT.

This sequence joins TRBV18 and TRBJ2-5, with a tentative D call TRBD1 (5 bases). The germline V gene encodes CDR1 KGHSH and CDR2 LQKENI. CDR3 length equals 14 residues. V gave up 3 bases and J gave up 5 bases, with 13 bases separating them. CDR3 nucleotides: TGTGCCAGCTCACCCGAGGCAGGGTTGGAGACCCAGTACTTC. Protein product: CASSPEAGLETQYF.